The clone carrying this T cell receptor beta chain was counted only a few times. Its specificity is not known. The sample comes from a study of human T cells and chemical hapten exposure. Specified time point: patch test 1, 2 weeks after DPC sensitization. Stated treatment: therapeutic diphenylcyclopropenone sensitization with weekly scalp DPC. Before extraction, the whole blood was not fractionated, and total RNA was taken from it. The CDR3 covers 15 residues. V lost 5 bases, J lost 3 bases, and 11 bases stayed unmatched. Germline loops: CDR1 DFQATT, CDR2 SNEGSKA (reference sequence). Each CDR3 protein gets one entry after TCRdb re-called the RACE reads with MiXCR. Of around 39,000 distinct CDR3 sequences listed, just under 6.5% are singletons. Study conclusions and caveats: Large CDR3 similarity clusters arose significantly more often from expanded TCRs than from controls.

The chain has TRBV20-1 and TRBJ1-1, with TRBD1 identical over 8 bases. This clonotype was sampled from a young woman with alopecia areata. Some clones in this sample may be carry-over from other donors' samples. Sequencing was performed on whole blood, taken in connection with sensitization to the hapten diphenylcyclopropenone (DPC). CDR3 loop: CSALRTGRRDTEAFF. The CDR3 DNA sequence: TGCAGTGCTCTCAGGACAGGGCGTAGGGACACTGAAGCTTTCTTT.